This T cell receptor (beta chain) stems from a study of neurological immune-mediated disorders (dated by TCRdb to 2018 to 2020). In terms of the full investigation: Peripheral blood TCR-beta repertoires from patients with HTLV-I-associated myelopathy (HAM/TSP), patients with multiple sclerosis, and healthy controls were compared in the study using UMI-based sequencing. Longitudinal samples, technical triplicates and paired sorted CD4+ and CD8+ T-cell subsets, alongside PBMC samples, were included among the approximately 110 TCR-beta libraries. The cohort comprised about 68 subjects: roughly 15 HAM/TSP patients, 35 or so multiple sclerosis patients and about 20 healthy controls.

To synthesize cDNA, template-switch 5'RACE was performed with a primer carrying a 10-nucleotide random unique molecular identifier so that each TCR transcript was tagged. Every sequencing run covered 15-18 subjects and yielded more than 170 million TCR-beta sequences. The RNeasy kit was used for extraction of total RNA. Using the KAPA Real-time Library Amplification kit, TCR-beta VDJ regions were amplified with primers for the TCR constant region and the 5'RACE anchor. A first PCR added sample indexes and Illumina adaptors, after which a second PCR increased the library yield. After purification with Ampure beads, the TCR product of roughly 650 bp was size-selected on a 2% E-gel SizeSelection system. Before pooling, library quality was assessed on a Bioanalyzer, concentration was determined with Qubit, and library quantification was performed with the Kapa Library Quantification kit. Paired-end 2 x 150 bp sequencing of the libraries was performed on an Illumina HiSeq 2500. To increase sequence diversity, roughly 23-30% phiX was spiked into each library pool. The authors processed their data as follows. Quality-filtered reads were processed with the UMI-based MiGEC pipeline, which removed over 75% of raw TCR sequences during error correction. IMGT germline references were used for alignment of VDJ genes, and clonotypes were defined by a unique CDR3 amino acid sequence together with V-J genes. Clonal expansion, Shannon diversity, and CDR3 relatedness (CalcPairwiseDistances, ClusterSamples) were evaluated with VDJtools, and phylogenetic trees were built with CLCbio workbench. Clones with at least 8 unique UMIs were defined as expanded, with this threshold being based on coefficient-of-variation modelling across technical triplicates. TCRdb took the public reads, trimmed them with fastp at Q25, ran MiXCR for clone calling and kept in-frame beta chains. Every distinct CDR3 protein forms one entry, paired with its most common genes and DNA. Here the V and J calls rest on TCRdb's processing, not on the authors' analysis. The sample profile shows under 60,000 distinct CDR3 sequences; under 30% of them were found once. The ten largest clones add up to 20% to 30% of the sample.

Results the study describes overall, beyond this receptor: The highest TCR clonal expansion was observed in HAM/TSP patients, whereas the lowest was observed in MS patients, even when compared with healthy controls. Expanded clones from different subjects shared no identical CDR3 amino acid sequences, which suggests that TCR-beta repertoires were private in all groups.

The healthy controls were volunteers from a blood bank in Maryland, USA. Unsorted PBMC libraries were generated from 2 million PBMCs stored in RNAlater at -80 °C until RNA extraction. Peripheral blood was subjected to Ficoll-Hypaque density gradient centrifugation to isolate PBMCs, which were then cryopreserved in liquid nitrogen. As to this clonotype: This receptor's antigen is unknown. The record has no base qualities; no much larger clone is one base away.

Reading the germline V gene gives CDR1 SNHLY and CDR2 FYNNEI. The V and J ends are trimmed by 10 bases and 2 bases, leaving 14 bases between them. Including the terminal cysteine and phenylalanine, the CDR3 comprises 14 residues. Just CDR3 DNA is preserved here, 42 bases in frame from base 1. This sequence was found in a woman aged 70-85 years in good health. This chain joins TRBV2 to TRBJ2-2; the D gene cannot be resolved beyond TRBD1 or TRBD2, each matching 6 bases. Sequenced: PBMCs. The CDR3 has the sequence CANRAGSNTGELFF. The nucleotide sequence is TGTGCCAACAGGGCGGGGTCTAACACCGGGGAGCTGTTTTTT.